This T cell receptor (beta chain) was captured by sequencing in a study of early T cells in non-severe SARS-CoV-2 infection. Study-wide background: The chains were unpaired, and the sequenced material was bulk RNA from unsorted whole blood.

This CDR3 spans 14 amino acids. Germline assignment: CDR1 MGHDK and CDR2 SYGVNS. V gave up 6 bases and J gave up 8 bases, with 16 bases separating them. This clonotype was observed a handful of times. The antigen is unknown. The TCR library protocol attached unique molecular identifiers to the individual cDNA molecules. TCRdb re-called the 5' RACE reads with MiXCR, one entry per CDR3 protein. Of 50,000 to 65,000 distinct CDR3 sequences in the sample, about 19% are singletons; the top ten hold approximately 15%. General observations from the study: Private and CD4 specificities were missed by VDJdb matching, which favored anti-spike CD8 responses.

The TCR originated in an adult who was a healthcare worker with PCR-confirmed SARS-CoV-2 infection or an uninfected control (not recorded which). This specimen was whole blood, taken at baseline. V usage is TRBV25-1 and J usage is TRBJ1-4, with D possibly being TRBD1 (6 bases). The CDR3 DNA sequence: TGTGCCAGCAGGGACAGTTTGGGAGAAGAAAAACTGTTTTTT. Translating it yields CASRDSLGEEKLFF. The full variable domain, with the rest looked up from reference TRBV25-1 and TRBJ1-4, is EADIYQTPRYLVIGTGKKITLECSQTMGHDKMYWYQQDPGMELHLIHYSYGVNSTEKGDLSSESTVSRIRTEHFPLTLESARPSHTSQYLCASRDSLGEEKLFFGSGTQLSVL.